Each of the 31 T cell receptor beta chains below was sequenced from the same sample in a study of blood T cells in healthy people across ages. Through a sample-barcoded 5' primer and a J-beta primer mix, a second PCR was run for about 6 to 12 cycles. TCRdb re-derived calls from the 5' RACE reads in MiXCR, one entry per CDR3 protein. The sample records some 1.4 million distinct CDR3 sequences, around 39% being singletons. Specimen: blood. The receptors were sampled from a woman younger than 30 in good health.

In regard to this clonotype: Relative to the germline gene, one junction end is altered; a read error may explain this. This chain uses TRBV19 with TRBJ2-1; the match to TRBD1 covers 7 bases. Germline-derived CDR1 and CDR2 are LNHDA and SQIVND (reference sequence). The CDR3 covers 19 residues. The CDR3 reads CASRFTTGTAIGSHNEQFF. DNA for the CDR3: TGTGCCAGTCGATTCACAACCGGGACAGCCATAGGCTCCCACAATGAGCAGTTCTTC.

This chain uses TRBV18 with TRBJ2-7; D is possibly TRBD1 or TRBD2 (5 bases each). The germline V gene has CDR1 KGHSH and CDR2 LQKENI. The CDR3 consists of 13 residues. V was cut by 7 bases and J by 2 bases, with 12 bases left in between. The CDR3 protein is CASLRDGPYEQYF. CDR3 nucleotide sequence: TGTGCCAGCTTACGGGACGGTCCCTACGAGCAGTACTTC.

V usage is TRBV5-4 and J usage is TRBJ2-3, with TRBD1 matching 9 bases. The CDR3 has 15 amino acids. The J segment lost 4 bases and the V segment lost 4 bases, leaving 7 bases of the junction unmatched. Germline V gives CDR1 SGHNT, CDR2 YYREEE (reference sequence). CDR3 coding DNA: TGTGCCAGCAGCGCCCTACAGGGGGCTTCAGATACGCAGTATTTT. It is translated as CASSALQGASDTQYF.

In this sample, this clonotype turned up a few times. V gene TRBV6-5 combines with J gene TRBJ2-3; D perhaps matches TRBD1 (6 bases). Trimming removed 11 bases from V and 2 bases from J, with 17 bases in between. Germline-derived CDR1 and CDR2 are MNHEY and SVGAGI. CDR3 length: 14 residues. CDR3 sequence (DNA): TGTGCCGCCGGTGGGGGCCGAAACACAGATACGCAGTATTTT. Translation: CAAGGGRNTDTQYF.

The chain uses TRBV11-2 and TRBJ2-1, with 8 bases identical to TRBD2. In germline, CDR1 is SGHAT, CDR2 FQNNGV. The CDR3 has 15 residues. Trimming took 6 bases from V and 6 from J; bases not matched to a gene: 10. The CDR3 loop reads CASRRTSSLSNEQFF. The CDR3, as DNA: TGTGCCAGCAGACGGACTAGCTCGTTGTCCAATGAGCAGTTCTTC.

This chain uses TRBV7-2 with TRBJ2-4; 12 bases match TRBD1. J gave up 8 bases and V 1 base, and 3 bases lay outside the gene matches. CDR1 and CDR2 (germline): SGHTA, FQGNSA. The CDR3 sequence is 15 residues long. Here the CDR3 reads CASSLGGQGAYIQYF. The CDR3 nucleotides read TGTGCCAGCAGCTTAGGGGGACAGGGGGCATACATTCAGTACTTC.

This clonotype was observed a few times. The chain links TRBV7-9 to TRBJ2-1; D is perhaps TRBD1 or TRBD2 (5 bases each). Germline V gene lookup returns CDR1 SEHNR and CDR2 FQNEAQ (reference sequence). The CDR3 runs 14 residues. Trimming removed 4 bases from V and 5 bases from J, with 12 bases in between. The CDR3 is CASSSGPGHNEQFF. Written as DNA, the CDR3 is TGTGCCAGCAGCTCCGGTCCGGGACACAATGAGCAGTTCTTC.

The V gene is TRBV9, the J gene TRBJ2-1; TRBD1 might be the D (6 bases). Germline CDR1 SGDLS, CDR2 YYNGEE. This CDR3 contains 13 residues. V lost 7 bases to trimming and J lost 8 bases, with 16 bases between them. The CDR3 reads CASGRTGIDEQFF. DNA for the CDR3: TGTGCCAGCGGACGCACAGGGATCGATGAGCAGTTCTTC. The full variable domain, completed using reference TRBV9 and TRBJ2-1, is DSGVTQTPKHLITATGQRVTLRCSPRSGDLSVYWYQQSLDQGLQFLIQYYNGEERAKGNILERFSAQQFPDLHSELNLSSLELGDSALYFCASGRTGIDEQFFGPGTRLTVL.

This clonotype was counted between two and nine times. This chain links TRBV20-1 with TRBJ2-7, with no clear D. The CDR3 is 14 amino acids. Germline assignment: CDR1 DFQATT and CDR2 SNEGSKA (reference sequence). Trimming cost V 0 bases and J 5 bases, with 14 bases left between them. In DNA, the CDR3 is TGCAGTGCTAGAGAAGCGCCTAGAGCCCACGAGCAGTACTTC. Translating gives CSAREAPRAHEQYF.

The rearrangement joins TRBV7-3 to TRBJ2-2, with D perhaps matching TRBD2 (5 bases). Trimming took off 2 bases at V and 2 bases at J, with 9 bases between the two ends. The CDR3 spans 15 residues. Germline lookup yields CDR1 SGHTA and CDR2 FQGTGA. For the CDR3, the DNA is TGTGCCAGCAGCTTACAGCGGCCCAACACCGGGGAGCTGTTTTTT. This encodes CASSLQRPNTGELFF.

This clonotype appeared a single time. The chain employs TRBV20-1 and TRBJ1-6; the D gene is possibly TRBD1 (5 bases). CDR3 length equals 14 residues. V lost 3 bases and J lost 14, with 20 bases in between. Germline values: CDR1 DFQATT, CDR2 SNEGSKA (reference sequence). CDR3 DNA: TGCAGTGCTAGTGTCCCAGGCGGGCAAGGGGCCCTCCACTTT. As protein: CSASVPGGQGALHF.

The chain links TRBV6-1 to TRBJ2-3, with D tentatively TRBD2 (5 bases). CDR1 and CDR2 from the germline V gene are MNHNS and SASEGT. The V end lost 6 bases, the J end lost 3 bases, and 19 bases lay between the germline ends. The length of the CDR3 is 16 residues. This chain's CDR3 is CASSIKRESPTDTQYF. The CDR3 DNA sequence: TGTGCCAGCAGCATCAAGAGGGAGAGCCCTACAGATACGCAGTATTTT.

The V call is TRBV10-3, the J call TRBJ2-7; the match to TRBD2 covers 8 bases. The V and J ends lost 3 bases and 7 bases, in that order; junction bases with no gene match: 17. The germline V gene encodes CDR1 ENHRY and CDR2 SYGVKD. The CDR3 has 17 amino acids. CDR3 coding DNA: TGTGCCATCAGTGATCAAGGAGCCCGGGGCGGGGGGACGGAGCAGTACTTC. It specifies CAISDQGARGGGTEQYF.

The chain carries TRBV2 and TRBJ2-7; D possibly matches TRBD1 or TRBD2 (5 bases each). Between the trimmed V and J ends, which lost 4 bases and 1 base, there was a span of 8 bases. Germline CDR1 reads SNHLY; CDR2 reads FYNNEI. The CDR3 consists of 13 residues. The CDR3 DNA follows: TGTGCCAGCAGTGGGGACCAGTCCTACGAGCAGTACTTC. Translated, it gives CASSGDQSYEQYF.

This sequence joins TRBV12-3 or TRBV12-4 and TRBJ2-5; 7 nucleotides agree with TRBD2. The CDR3 consists of 15 residues. V trimming: 1 base; J trimming: 11 bases; junction bases outside the gene matches: 13. DNA for the CDR3: TGTGCCAGCAGTTTAGGGGCGGGAGACTACAATGAGCAGTACTTC. Translated, it gives CASSLGAGDYNEQYF.

This clonotype was counted between two and nine times. This chain connects TRBV21-1 to TRBJ2-3. TRBV21-1 constitutes a pseudogene. CDR3 length: 12 amino acids. Here the CDR3 DNA reads TGTGCCAGCGTTCCCAGCACAGATACGCAGTATTTT. This sequence encodes CASVPSTDTQYF.

This clonotype was seen at least ten times. The chain links TRBV7-8 to TRBJ2-3; tentatively, D is TRBD1 (5 bases). The V end lost 5 bases, the J end lost 0 bases, and 12 bases lay between the germline ends. Germline CDR1 and CDR2: SGHVS and FQNEAQ. CDR3 length equals 15 residues. CDR3 region: CASSPLGASTDTQYF. Written as DNA, the CDR3 is TGTGCCAGCAGCCCTCTTGGGGCAAGCACAGATACGCAGTATTTT. Full variable domain (rest looked up from reference TRBV7-8 and TRBJ2-3): GAGVSQSPRYKVAKRGQDVALRCDPISGHVSLFWYQQALGQGPEFLTYFQNEAQLDKSGLPSDRFFAERPEGSVSTLKIQRTQQEDSAVYLCASSPLGASTDTQYFGPGTRLTVL.

The chain links TRBV5-1 to TRBJ2-2; tentatively, D is TRBD2 (7 bases). V was cut by 3 bases and J by 5 bases, with 14 bases left in between. Germline V gene data show CDR1 as SGHRS and CDR2 as YFSETQ. This CDR3 spans 15 amino acids. The CDR3 loop is CASSWGGPVTGELFF. The CDR3 region has the DNA TGCGCCAGCAGCTGGGGGGGCCCCGTGACCGGGGAGCTGTTTTTT.

In this sample, this clonotype turned up once. This sequence joins TRBV12-3 or TRBV12-4 and TRBJ2-5; 10 bases map to TRBD2. After removal of 6 bases from V and 11 bases from J, the junction contained 15 bases not matched to a gene. The CDR3 contains 15 residues. CDR3 nucleotide sequence: TGTGCCAGCAGACGGCAGCGGGAGGGAGGTCATGAGCAGTACTTC. It yields the protein CASRRQREGGHEQYF.

This clonotype was found a few times. The rearrangement links TRBV12-3 or TRBV12-4 to TRBJ1-2; D may be TRBD1 (6 bases). This CDR3 is 15 amino acids long. V lost 5 bases and J lost 4, with 17 bases in between. The CDR3 DNA reads as TGTGCCAGCAGTAGTATACAGGGAAAGAGCTATGGCTACACCTTC. Translating it yields CASSSIQGKSYGYTF.

V is TRBV20-1 and J is TRBJ1-4; TRBD1 might be the D (6 bases). Per the germline V gene, CDR1 is DFQATT and CDR2 is SNEGSKA (reference sequence). The CDR3 contains 12 residues. The V end lost 6 bases, the J end lost 5 bases, and 10 bases lay between the germline ends. The CDR3 nucleotides are TGCAGTGCAAGCGACAGGAATGAAAAACTGTTTTTT. This gives the protein CSASDRNEKLFF.

The rearrangement links TRBV7-2 to TRBJ2-1; D may be TRBD2 (6 bases). Trimming pared 8 bases from V and 8 bases from J, leaving 13 bases between. Germline V CDR1 and CDR2: SGHTA, FQGNSA. The CDR3 loop spans 12 amino acids. This chain's CDR3 is CASGLGRHEQFF. The CDR3 region has the DNA TGTGCCAGCGGGCTGGGGAGGCATGAGCAGTTCTTC.

As concerns this clonotype: It may be a read error: a sequence one base away is much more abundant. The rearrangement uses TRBV25-1 and TRBJ2-7, with D perhaps TRBD1 (6 bases). The CDR3 runs to 14 residues. Germline V CDR1 and CDR2: MGHDK, SYGVNS. The CDR3 DNA reads as TGTGCCAGCAGAGAGGTACAGGGAGCCTACGAGCGGTACTTC. Protein product: CASREVQGAYERYF.

The chain couples TRBV7-9 to TRBJ1-1; TRBD1 might be the D (6 bases). From germline, CDR1 is SEHNR and CDR2 FQNEAQ (reference sequence). The CDR3 has 17 amino acids. The V end was cut by 3 bases, the J end by 1 base, with 18 bases between. This CDR3 reads CASSLTTGGHKNTEAFF. CDR3 sequence (DNA): TGTGCCAGCAGCTTGACCACGGGGGGACACAAGAACACTGAAGCTTTCTTT.

V usage is TRBV29-1 and J usage is TRBJ2-7, with 7 positions matching TRBD1. The CDR3 length is 12 residues. The junction had 12 bases not matched to a gene; V was cut back by 7 bases and J by 9 bases. Germline assignment: CDR1 SQVTM and CDR2 ANQGSEA. This CDR3 reads CSGESTGFGQYF. CDR3 in DNA: TGCAGCGGCGAGTCGACAGGGTTCGGGCAGTACTTC.

This clonotype turned up a few times. The chain combines TRBV20-1 with TRBJ2-3; weak D call: TRBD1 (6 bases). V lost 3 bases and J 6 bases, leaving 10 bases between the germline ends. The CDR3 consists of 12 residues. The germline CDR1 and CDR2 sequences are DFQATT and SNEGSKA (reference sequence). CDR3 in DNA: TGCAGTGCTAGGAGGGGGTCCGATACGCAGTATTTT. Encoded protein: CSARRGSDTQYF.

This clonotype has just a few counts. The rearrangement joins TRBV10-3 to TRBJ1-1, with TRBD1 as a possible D gene (6 bases). Germline CDR1 reads ENHRY; CDR2 reads SYGVKD. This CDR3 region has 14 residues. Trimming cost V 7 bases and J 4 bases, with 16 bases left between them. The CDR3 DNA follows: TGTGCCATCAAATCGGGGGGCGCAATCACTGAAGCTTTCTTT. This sequence encodes CAIKSGGAITEAFF.

The V gene is TRBV5-6, the J gene TRBJ1-6, with no clear D. The CDR3 has 17 amino acids. Germline loops: CDR1 SGHDT, CDR2 YYEEEE. V was trimmed by 3 bases and J by 0 bases, leaving 13 bases between them. This chain's CDR3 is CASSSEGRFSYNSPLHF. CDR3 sequence (DNA): TGTGCCAGCAGCTCGGAAGGCAGGTTCTCCTATAATTCACCCCTCCACTTT.

A few counts support this clonotype. The CDR3 coding sequence is TGTGCCAGCAGAAGGGGACGGGATACTAACTATGGCTACACCTTC. Its protein product is CASRRGRDTNYGYTF. The chain couples TRBV7-8 to TRBJ1-2, with D possibly matching TRBD1 (5 bases). Germline CDR1 reads SGHVS; CDR2 reads FQNEAQ. Trimming took off 6 bases at V and 0 bases at J, with 14 bases between the two ends. The CDR3 has 15 residues.

The chain employs TRBV15 and TRBJ2-1; D gene unclear. Germline CDR1 reads LNHNV; CDR2 reads YYDKDF (reference sequence). V was cut by 1 base and J by 2 bases, with 12 bases left in between. This CDR3 has 16 amino acids. The CDR3 region is CATSRVSGLPYNEQFF. The CDR3, as DNA: TGTGCCACCAGCAGAGTATCTGGTCTACCCTACAATGAGCAGTTCTTC.

V and J are TRBV2 and TRBJ2-3, with 12 bases lining up with TRBD1. The germline V gene has CDR1 SNHLY and CDR2 FYNNEI. Trimming at V came to 8 bases and at J to 5 bases, leaving 17 bases not matched to a gene. This CDR3 comprises 18 residues. The CDR3 spells CASCPGTGGVGRKDTQYF. The CDR3 DNA is TGTGCCAGCTGCCCCGGGACAGGGGGCGTCGGAAGAAAAGATACGCAGTATTTT.